The sequence of this T cell receptor (beta chain) was determined in a study of regulatory T cells in long-lasting Graves disease. Time point denoted: persistent/refractory GD, antithyroid drugs over 5 years with positive TRAb. PBMC RNA was the source of the TCR library. This clonotype was observed at least ten times. CDR3 regions were amplified by Arm-PCR using iRepertoire HTBI primers to build TCR beta libraries. One entry per CDR3 protein, called by TCRdb with MiXCR from the multiplex PCR reads. The sample carries a few hundred thousand distinct CDR3 sequences, around 23% recorded once. The CDR3 runs to 14 residues. Germline V lookup: CDR1 SNHLY, CDR2 FYNNEI. Trimming shortened V by 2 bases and J by 4 bases, and 8 bases separated the two germline ends.

This specimen consisted of peripheral blood mononuclear cells (PBMCs), obtained when the disease was refractory, from a patient treated with antithyroid drugs. This clonotype originated in a woman aged 40 to 49 with Graves disease. The chain uses TRBV2 and TRBJ2-2, with D hard to call. The CDR3 DNA is TGTGCCAGCAGTGAACCCCGGACCACCGGGGAGCTGTTTTTT. Encoded protein: CASSEPRTTGELFF.